This T cell receptor (beta chain) was identified during a study of T cell responses to AZD1222 COVID-19 vaccine. Looking at the study overall: Pooling of second doses given at about 4 or about 12 weeks was done. Broader study findings: Clonal diversity was possibly underestimated; the donors were predominantly white British and more often female. Reportedly, close to half of spike-specific TCRs are directed against unmutated variant regions. Repertoire samples came only from after the peak T cell response.

Profiling relied on immunoSEQ multiplex PCR, and the TCRdb table lists in-frame clones only, not all of them. The profile shows fewer than 300,000 clones, 85% to 95% of them singletons. The CDR3 runs 12 residues. V was cut by 1 base and J by 4 bases, with 5 bases left in between. With regard to this clone: What it binds is unknown.

The V and J genes are TRBV12-3 or TRBV12-4 and TRBJ2-7; D call uncertain. The sample was peripheral blood, taken on day 0 of AZD1222 vaccination. The origin of this receptor is an adult in good health. The CDR3: CASSLEFYEQYF. For the CDR3, the DNA is TGTGCCAGCAGTTTAGAGTTTTACGAGCAGTACTTC.